Presented here are 25 T cell receptor beta chains from one specimen sequenced in a study of blood T cell repertoires in COVID-19. Assay used: immunoSEQ multiplex PCR; TCRdb lists only in-frame clones, some missing. The sample lists around 100,000 clones; over 75% were seen once. The sample comprised peripheral blood. The receptors come from a man aged 45-65 years with acute or convalescent COVID-19.

This clone came up once. J is TRBJ1-2 and V is TRBV6-1; D remains unclear. The CDR3 is 14 residues long. V lost 0 bases, J lost 8 bases, and 13 bases lay in between. CDR1 and CDR2 from the germline V gene are MNHNS and SASEGT. In DNA form, the CDR3 reads TGTGCCAGCAGTGAAGCGGCCTCAGTGCGGGGCTACACCTTC. It yields the protein CASSEAASVRGYTF.

In DNA, the CDR3 is TGTGCCAGCAGTTTACAGGGGATGGTTTACGAGCAGTACTTC. This gives the protein CASSLQGMVYEQYF. The chain joins TRBV6-6 to TRBJ2-7, with 7 bases aligning to TRBD1. With 4 bases clipped from V and 4 bases from J, the junction kept 7 bases outside the gene matches. Germline CDR1 reads MNHNY; CDR2 reads SVGAGI (reference sequence). The CDR3 is made up of 14 amino acids.

This chain links TRBV28 with TRBJ2-2; D may be TRBD1 (5 bases). Between the trimmed V and J ends, which lost 2 bases and 4 bases, there was a span of 8 bases. CDR3 length: 14 amino acids. The germline V gene has CDR1 MDHEN and CDR2 SYDVKM. This CDR3 reads CASSLRQFTGELFF. CDR3 in DNA: TGTGCCAGCAGTTTAAGACAGTTCACCGGGGAGCTGTTTTTT.

The chain is built from TRBV5-5 and TRBJ1-5, with D unresolved. The germline V gene encodes CDR1 SGHKS and CDR2 YYEKEE (reference sequence). The CDR3 is 13 residues long. V shed 4 bases and J shed 9 bases, with 14 bases lying between them. The CDR3: CASSDIAAGPQHF. CDR3 nucleotide sequence: TGTGCCAGCAGCGATATTGCCGCAGGGCCCCAGCATTTT.

CDR3 amino acids: CASSLGTMQGYTF. DNA of the CDR3: TGTGCCAGCAGTTTAGGGACAATGCAGGGCTACACCTTC. The chain is built from TRBV12-3 or TRBV12-4 and TRBJ1-2, with D possibly being TRBD1 (5 bases). Trimming removed 1 base at V and 8 bases at J, with 11 bases between. The CDR3 length is 13 residues.

V and J are TRBV5-6 and TRBJ1-1; 10 nucleotides agree with TRBD1. From germline, CDR1 is SGHDT and CDR2 YYEEEE. The V gene end was trimmed by 0 bases and the J gene end by 0 bases; junction bases not matched to a gene: 8. The CDR3 sequence is 18 residues long. DNA for the CDR3: TGTGCCAGCAGCTTGGCCGGGGGGACAGGGGCCTTGAACACTGAAGCTTTCTTT. Translating it yields CASSLAGGTGALNTEAFF.

The CDR3 bases are TGTGCCAGCAGCGTAGTTACAGTACCTAACTATGGCTACACCTTC. As protein: CASSVVTVPNYGYTF. The chain carries TRBV9 and TRBJ1-2; the D is unclear. Germline assignment: CDR1 SGDLS and CDR2 YYNGEE. The ends were cut back, 0 bases at V and 0 bases at J, with 9 bases in the middle. The CDR3 is made up of 15 amino acids.

CDR3 residues: CATSDLRGQQYF. CDR3 sequence (DNA): TGTGCCACCAGTGATTTGAGGGGACAGCAGTACTTC. The chain employs TRBV24-1 and TRBJ2-4, with 7 bases identical to TRBD1. Unmatched junction bases numbered 2, after V lost 0 bases and J lost 13 bases. CDR1 is KGHDR and CDR2 is SFDVKD in the germline V gene. The CDR3 extends over 12 amino acids.

The CDR3 protein is CASSYNGGNTEAFF. DNA for the CDR3: TGTGCCAGCAGTTACAATGGAGGGAACACTGAAGCTTTCTTT. The chain couples TRBV6-5 to TRBJ1-1, with D hard to call. V lost 2 bases and J lost 1, with 8 bases in between. Germline CDR1 MNHEY, CDR2 SVGAGI. The CDR3 length is 14 residues.

The rearrangement links TRBV2 to TRBJ1-5, with unresolved D. V gave up 3 bases and J gave up 2 bases, with 11 bases separating them. Germline lookup yields CDR1 SNHLY and CDR2 FYNNEI. CDR3 length: 15 amino acids. The CDR3 region has the DNA TGTGCCAGCAGTGATGTAACAGTTGGCAATCAGCCCCAGCATTTT. It is translated as CASSDVTVGNQPQHF.

The V call is TRBV6-6, the J call TRBJ2-7; perhaps TRBD1 as D (6 bases). This CDR3 region has 15 residues. Germline CDR1 is MNHNY and CDR2 is SVGAGI (reference sequence). V shed 4 bases and J shed 5 bases, with 18 bases lying between them. The DNA of the CDR3 is TGTGCCAGCAGTTCTGGGGACACCGGGGCGAACGAGCAGTACGTC. Protein: CASSSGDTGANEQYV.

In its sample, this clone was seen once. The chain combines TRBV12-3 or TRBV12-4 with TRBJ1-5; possibly TRBD1 for D (6 bases). This CDR3 spans 13 amino acids. The V and J ends lost 5 bases and 5 bases respectively, with 10 bases between them. The CDR3: CASSRTVDQPQHF. The DNA for the CDR3 is TGTGCCAGCAGTCGGACAGTTGATCAGCCCCAGCATTTT.

The chain links TRBV5-1 to TRBJ1-1; D ambiguous. The germline V gene encodes CDR1 SGHRS and CDR2 YFSETQ. V dropped 4 bases and J dropped 11 bases, with 21 bases sitting between them. There are 14 residues in the CDR3. CDR3 in DNA: TGCGCCAGCAGCCCTGACCCCAACAACCTCGGGGCTTTCTTT. It encodes CASSPDPNNLGAFF.

This clone showed up just once. The J gene is TRBJ2-1, the V gene TRBV4-1, with D hard to call. From germline, CDR1 is MGHRA and CDR2 YSYEKL. The CDR3 is 15 residues long. V lost 1 base and J 6 bases, leaving 13 bases between the germline ends. The CDR3: CASSQALTQFNEQFF. CDR3 coding DNA: TGCGCCAGCAGCCAAGCTTTGACTCAGTTCAATGAGCAGTTCTTC.

The rearrangement uses TRBV3-1 (or the pseudogene TRBV3-2) and TRBJ2-1; the match to TRBD2 covers 15 bases. This CDR3 has 21 residues. The ends lost 3 bases at V and 0 bases at J; junction bases unmatched: 12. Germline CDR1 is LGHDT and CDR2 is YNNKEL (reference sequence). Here the CDR3 reads CASSHPIRGLAGGPSYNEQFF. CDR3 DNA sequence: TGTGCCAGCAGCCACCCGATCAGGGGACTAGCGGGGGGCCCCTCCTACAATGAGCAGTTCTTC.

The chain joins TRBV28 to TRBJ1-4, with TRBD1 as a possible D gene (6 bases). The germline V gene has CDR1 MDHEN and CDR2 SYDVKM. This CDR3 is built from 15 residues. Deletions cut 5 bases from V and 8 bases from J, with 18 bases between. CDR3 loop: CASSASTGLPEKLFF. The CDR3 coding sequence is TGTGCCAGCAGTGCATCTACAGGGCTGCCAGAAAAACTGTTTTTT.

The rearrangement joins TRBV29-1 to TRBJ2-3; a possible D gene is TRBD1 (5 bases). V was trimmed by 3 bases and J by 4 bases, leaving 14 bases between them. The CDR3 consists of 14 residues. From germline, CDR1 is SQVTM and CDR2 ANQGSEA. CDR3 sequence reads: CSVEPGNGPDTQYF. In DNA form, the CDR3 reads TGCAGCGTTGAGCCAGGGAATGGCCCAGATACGCAGTATTTT.

The genes are TRBV15 and TRBJ2-1; maybe TRBD2 (5 bases). Germline lookup yields CDR1 LNHNV and CDR2 YYDKDF (reference sequence). The CDR3 sequence is 14 residues long. The V end lost 3 bases, the J end lost 7 bases, and 13 bases lay between the germline ends. The CDR3 DNA follows: TGTGCCACCAGCAGGACGGGGTCTTGGAATGAGCAGTTCTTC. Protein product: CATSRTGSWNEQFF.

The J gene is TRBJ1-2, the V gene TRBV6-1; maybe TRBD1 (6 bases). The CDR3 has 13 amino acids. V was clipped by 3 bases and J by 5 bases, with 10 bases between them. Germline V gives CDR1 MNHNS, CDR2 SASEGT. The CDR3 nucleotides read TGTGCCAGCAGTGATCCAGGGGTATATGGCTACACCTTC. The encoded protein is CASSDPGVYGYTF.

This chain links TRBV10-3 with TRBJ2-5; 8 nucleotides agree with TRBD1. The CDR3 has 13 amino acids. Losses at the gene ends were 5 bases for V and 5 bases for J; bases not matched to a gene: 4. From germline, CDR1 is ENHRY and CDR2 SYGVKD. CDR3 sequence: CAISRNRGETQYF. CDR3 nucleotides: TGTGCCATCAGTAGAAACAGGGGGGAGACCCAGTACTTC.

The genes are TRBV24-1 and TRBJ1-5, with a possible D match to TRBD1 (6 bases). This CDR3 is built from 18 residues. V was cut by 3 bases and J by 0 bases, with 17 bases left in between. CDR1 and CDR2 (germline): KGHDR, SFDVKD. The CDR3 DNA is TGTGCCACCAGTGATCTCTCTCAGGGGTACGATAGCAATCAGCCCCAGCATTTT. It yields the protein CATSDLSQGYDSNQPQHF.

The rearrangement uses TRBV7-6 and TRBJ1-4; TRBD1 agrees at 9 bases. The CDR3 length is 15 residues. Germline CDR1 SGHVS, CDR2 FNYEAQ. The V gene end was trimmed by 4 bases and the J gene end by 4 bases; junction bases not matched to a gene: 4. CDR3 loop: CASSSGQGINEKLFF. The DNA of the CDR3 is TGTGCCAGCAGCTCGGGACAGGGTATTAATGAAAAACTGTTTTTT.

V gene TRBV19 combines with J gene TRBJ1-2; tentative D call: TRBD1 (6 bases). This CDR3 has 13 residues. From germline, CDR1 is LNHDA and CDR2 SQIVND (reference sequence). Trimming stripped 7 bases from V and 7 bases from J, with 16 bases between. The CDR3 DNA reads TGTGCCAGTACTCCCGGTGGGGGGGCTGGCTACACCTTC. This translates into CASTPGGGAGYTF.

The DNA for the CDR3 is TGCGCCAGCAGCCAACCCTTCAGTGATCAGCCCCAGCATTTT. This sequence encodes CASSQPFSDQPQHF. The V gene is TRBV4-1, the J gene TRBJ1-5, with unresolved D. Trimming shortened V by 2 bases and J by 5 bases, and 10 bases separated the two germline ends. The CDR3 totals 14 residues. Germline-derived CDR1 and CDR2 are MGHRA and YSYEKL.

This chain links TRBV19 with TRBJ1-5, with D tentatively TRBD1 (6 bases). CDR3 length equals 16 residues. The germline V and J ends were trimmed by 1 base and 0 bases, with 10 bases remaining between them. The germline V gene encodes CDR1 LNHDA and CDR2 SQIVND (reference sequence). CDR3: CASSIGTAYSNQPQHF. CDR3 DNA: TGTGCCAGTAGTATAGGGACAGCTTATAGCAATCAGCCCCAGCATTTT.